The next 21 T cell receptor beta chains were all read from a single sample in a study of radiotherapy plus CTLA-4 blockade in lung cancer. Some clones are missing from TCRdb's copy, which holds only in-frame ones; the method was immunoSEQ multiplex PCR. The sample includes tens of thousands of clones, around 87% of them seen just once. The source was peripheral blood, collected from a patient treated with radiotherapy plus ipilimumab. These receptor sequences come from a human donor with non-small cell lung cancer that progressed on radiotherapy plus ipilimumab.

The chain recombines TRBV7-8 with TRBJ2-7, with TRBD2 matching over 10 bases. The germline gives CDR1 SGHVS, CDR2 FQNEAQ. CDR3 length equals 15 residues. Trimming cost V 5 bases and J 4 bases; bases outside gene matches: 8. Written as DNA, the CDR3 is TGTGCCAGCAGCCCCCGGACTAGCGGAGGTTACGAGCAGTACTTC. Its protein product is CASSPRTSGGYEQYF. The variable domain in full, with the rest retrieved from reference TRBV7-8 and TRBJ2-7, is GAGVSQSPRYKVAKRGQDVALRCDPISGHVSLFWYQQALGQGPEFLTYFQNEAQLDKSGLPSDRFFAERPEGSVSTLKIQRTQQEDSAVYLCASSPRTSGGYEQYFGPGTRLTVT.

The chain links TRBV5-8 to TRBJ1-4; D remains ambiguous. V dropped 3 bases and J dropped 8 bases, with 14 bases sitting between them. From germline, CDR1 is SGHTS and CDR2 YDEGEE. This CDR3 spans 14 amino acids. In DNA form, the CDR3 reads TGTGCCAGCAGCTCGCGGCTAAACACCGAAAAACTGTTTTTT. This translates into CASSSRLNTEKLFF. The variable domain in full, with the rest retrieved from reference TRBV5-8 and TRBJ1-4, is EAGVTQSPTHLIKTRGQQATLRCSPISGHTSVYWYQQALGLGLQFLLWYDEGEERNRGNFPPRFSGRQFPNYSSELNVNALELEDSALYLCASSSRLNTEKLFFGSGTQLSVL.

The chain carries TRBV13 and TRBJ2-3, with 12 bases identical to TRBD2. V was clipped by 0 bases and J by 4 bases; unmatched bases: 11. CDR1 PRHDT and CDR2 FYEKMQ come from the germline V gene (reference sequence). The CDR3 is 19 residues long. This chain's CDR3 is CASSLGLAGGPRWSDTQYF. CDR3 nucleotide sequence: TGTGCCAGCAGCTTAGGCCTAGCGGGGGGGCCTAGATGGTCAGATACGCAGTATTTT.

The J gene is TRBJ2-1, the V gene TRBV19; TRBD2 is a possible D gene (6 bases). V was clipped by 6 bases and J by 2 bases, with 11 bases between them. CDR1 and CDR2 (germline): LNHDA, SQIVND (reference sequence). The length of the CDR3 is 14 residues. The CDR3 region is CASRAGGTYNEQFF. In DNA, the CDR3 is TGTGCCAGTAGAGCGGGCGGCACCTACAATGAGCAGTTCTTC.

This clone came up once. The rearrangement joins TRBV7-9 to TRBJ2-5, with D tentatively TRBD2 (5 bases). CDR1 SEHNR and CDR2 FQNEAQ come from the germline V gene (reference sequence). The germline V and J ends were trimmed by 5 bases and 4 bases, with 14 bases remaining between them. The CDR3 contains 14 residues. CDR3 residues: CASSNGLRGETQYF. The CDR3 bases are TGTGCCAGCAGCAACGGACTTCGAGGAGAGACCCAGTACTTC.

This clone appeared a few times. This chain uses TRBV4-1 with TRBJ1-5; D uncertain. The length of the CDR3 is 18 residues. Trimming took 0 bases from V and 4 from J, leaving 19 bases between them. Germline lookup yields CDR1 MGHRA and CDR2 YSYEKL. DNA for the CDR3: TGCGCCAGCAGCCAAGAGGGGTGGGAACACGAAGGGAATCAGCCCCAGCATTTT. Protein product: CASSQEGWEHEGNQPQHF.

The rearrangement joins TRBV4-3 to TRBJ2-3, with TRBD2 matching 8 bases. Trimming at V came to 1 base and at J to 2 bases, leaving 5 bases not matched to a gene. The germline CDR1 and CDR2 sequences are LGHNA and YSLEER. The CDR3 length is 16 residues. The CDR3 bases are TGCGCCAGCAGCCAAGTTCCGGGGGGGCCCACAGATACGCAGTATTTT. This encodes CASSQVPGGPTDTQYF.

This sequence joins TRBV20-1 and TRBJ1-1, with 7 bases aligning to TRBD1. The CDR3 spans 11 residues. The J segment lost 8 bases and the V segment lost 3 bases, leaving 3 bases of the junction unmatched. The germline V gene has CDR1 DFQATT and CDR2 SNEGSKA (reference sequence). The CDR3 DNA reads TGCAGTGCTAGTAAGGGGGCGGAAGCTTTCTTT. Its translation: CSASKGAEAFF.

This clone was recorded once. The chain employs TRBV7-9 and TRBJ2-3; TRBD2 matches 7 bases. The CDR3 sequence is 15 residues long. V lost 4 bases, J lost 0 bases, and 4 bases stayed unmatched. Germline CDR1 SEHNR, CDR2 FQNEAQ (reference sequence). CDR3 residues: CASSSGGPSTDTQYF. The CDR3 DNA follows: TGTGCCAGCAGCTCGGGGGGACCTAGCACAGATACGCAGTATTTT.

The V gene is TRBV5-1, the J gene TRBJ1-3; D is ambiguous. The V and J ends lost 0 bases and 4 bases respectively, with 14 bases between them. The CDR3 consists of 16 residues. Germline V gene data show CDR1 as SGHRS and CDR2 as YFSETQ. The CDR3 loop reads CASSLERVGPGNTIYF. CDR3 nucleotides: TGCGCCAGCAGCTTGGAGCGGGTAGGCCCAGGAAACACCATATATTTT.

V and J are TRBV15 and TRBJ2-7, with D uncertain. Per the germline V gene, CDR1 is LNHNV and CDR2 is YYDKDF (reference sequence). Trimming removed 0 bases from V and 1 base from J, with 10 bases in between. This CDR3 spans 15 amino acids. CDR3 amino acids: CATSRDPGQSYEQYF. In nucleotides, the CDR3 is TGTGCCACCAGCAGAGATCCCGGGCAGTCCTACGAGCAGTACTTC.

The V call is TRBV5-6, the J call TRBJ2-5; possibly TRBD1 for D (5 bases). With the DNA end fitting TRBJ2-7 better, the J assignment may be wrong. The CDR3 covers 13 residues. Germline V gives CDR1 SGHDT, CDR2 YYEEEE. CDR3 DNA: TGTGCCAGCAGCTTGAGGGGCTCCTACGAGCAGTACTTC. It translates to CASSLRGSYEQYF.

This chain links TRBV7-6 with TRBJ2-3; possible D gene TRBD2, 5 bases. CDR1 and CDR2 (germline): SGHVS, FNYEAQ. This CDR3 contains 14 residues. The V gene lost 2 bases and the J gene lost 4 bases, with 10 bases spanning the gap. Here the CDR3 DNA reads TGTGCCAGCAGCTTATACGCTAGCCCAGATACGCAGTATTTT. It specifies CASSLYASPDTQYF. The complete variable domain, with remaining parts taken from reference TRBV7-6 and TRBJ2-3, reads GAGVSQSPRYKVTKRGQDVALRCDPISGHVSLYWYRQALGQGPEFLTYFNYEAQQDKSGLPNDRFSAERPEGSISTLTIQRTEQRDSAMYRCASSLYASPDTQYFGPGTRLTVL.

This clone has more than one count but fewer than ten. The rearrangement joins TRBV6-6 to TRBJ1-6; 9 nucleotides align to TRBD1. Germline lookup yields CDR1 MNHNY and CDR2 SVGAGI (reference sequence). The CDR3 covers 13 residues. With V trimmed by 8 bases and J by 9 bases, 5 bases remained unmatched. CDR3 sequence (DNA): TGTGCCAGCTCGGGACAGGGAGGTTCACCCCTCCACTTT. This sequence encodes CASSGQGGSPLHF.

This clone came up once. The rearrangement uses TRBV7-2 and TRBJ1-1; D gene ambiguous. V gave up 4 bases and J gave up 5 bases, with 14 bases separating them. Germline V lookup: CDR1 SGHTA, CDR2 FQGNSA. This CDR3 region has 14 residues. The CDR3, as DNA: TGTGCCAGCAGCTCCACCGGGTATCGGACTGAAGCTTTCTTT. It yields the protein CASSSTGYRTEAFF.

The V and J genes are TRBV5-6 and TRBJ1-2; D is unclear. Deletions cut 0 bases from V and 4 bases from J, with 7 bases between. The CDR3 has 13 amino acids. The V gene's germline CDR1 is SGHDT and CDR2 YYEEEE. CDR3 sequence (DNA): TGTGCCAGCAGCTTGGCCCGACCCTATGGCTACACCTTC. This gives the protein CASSLARPYGYTF.

This chain's CDR3 is CASSSSGGGRGVKSPLHF. As DNA, the CDR3 is TGTGCCAGTAGTTCTTCAGGGGGCGGGCGGGGTGTAAAATCACCCCTCCACTTT. The V call is TRBV19, the J call TRBJ1-6; TRBD1 matches 8 bases. CDR1 and CDR2 (germline): LNHDA, SQIVND (reference sequence). V shed 5 bases, J shed 10 bases, and the junction held 19 bases outside the gene matches. The CDR3 consists of 18 residues.

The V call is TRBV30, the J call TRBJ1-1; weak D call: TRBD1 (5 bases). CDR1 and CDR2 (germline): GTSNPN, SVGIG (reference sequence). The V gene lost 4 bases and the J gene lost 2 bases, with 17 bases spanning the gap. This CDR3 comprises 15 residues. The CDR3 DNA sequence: TGTGCCTGGATACGGTTTCGGGGGGGAAACACTGAAGCTTTCTTT. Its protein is CAWIRFRGGNTEAFF.

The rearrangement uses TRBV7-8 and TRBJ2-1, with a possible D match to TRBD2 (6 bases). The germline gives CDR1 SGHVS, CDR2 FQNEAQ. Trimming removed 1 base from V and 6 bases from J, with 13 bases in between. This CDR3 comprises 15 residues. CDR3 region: CASSLGRAIRNEQFF. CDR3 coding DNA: TGTGCCAGCAGCTTAGGGAGGGCGATCCGCAATGAGCAGTTCTTC.

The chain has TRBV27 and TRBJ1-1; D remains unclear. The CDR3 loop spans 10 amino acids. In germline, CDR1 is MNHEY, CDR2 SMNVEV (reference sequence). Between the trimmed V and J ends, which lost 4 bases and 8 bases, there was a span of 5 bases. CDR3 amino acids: CASSWPEAFF. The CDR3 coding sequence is TGTGCCAGCAGTTGGCCAGAAGCTTTCTTT.

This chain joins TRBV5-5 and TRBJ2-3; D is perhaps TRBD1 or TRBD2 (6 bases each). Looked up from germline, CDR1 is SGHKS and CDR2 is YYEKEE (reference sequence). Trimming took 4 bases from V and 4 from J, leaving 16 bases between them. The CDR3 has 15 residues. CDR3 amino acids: CASSPIGGQADTQYF. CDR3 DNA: TGTGCCAGCAGCCCAATAGGGGGGCAGGCAGATACGCAGTATTTT.